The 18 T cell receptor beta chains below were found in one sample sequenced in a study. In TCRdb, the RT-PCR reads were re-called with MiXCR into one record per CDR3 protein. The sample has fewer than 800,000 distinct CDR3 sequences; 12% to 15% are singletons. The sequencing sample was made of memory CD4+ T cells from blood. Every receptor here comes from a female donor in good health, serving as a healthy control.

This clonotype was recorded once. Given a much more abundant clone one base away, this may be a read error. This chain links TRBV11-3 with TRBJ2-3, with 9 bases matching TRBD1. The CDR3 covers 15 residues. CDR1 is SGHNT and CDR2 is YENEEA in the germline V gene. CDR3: CASSGGQGSTDTPYF. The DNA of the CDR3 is TGTGCCAGCAGCGGAGGACAGGGGAGCACAGATACGCCGTATTTT.

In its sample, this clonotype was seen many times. The DNA of the CDR3 is TGTGCCAGCAGTTTGACCTTCAATGAGCAGTTCTTC. Its protein product is CASSLTFNEQFF. The gene calls are TRBV27 and TRBJ2-1; no reliable D call. Between the trimmed V and J ends, which lost 3 bases and 6 bases, there was a span of 6 bases. Germline V CDR1 and CDR2: MNHEY, SMNVEV (reference sequence). This CDR3 is built from 12 residues.

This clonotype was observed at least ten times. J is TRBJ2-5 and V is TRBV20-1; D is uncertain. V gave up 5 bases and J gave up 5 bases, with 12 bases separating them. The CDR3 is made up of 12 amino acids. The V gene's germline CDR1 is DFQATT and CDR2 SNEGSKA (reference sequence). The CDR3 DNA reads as TGCAGTGCTCAGGACCTGGGCGAGACCCAGTACTTC. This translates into CSAQDLGETQYF.

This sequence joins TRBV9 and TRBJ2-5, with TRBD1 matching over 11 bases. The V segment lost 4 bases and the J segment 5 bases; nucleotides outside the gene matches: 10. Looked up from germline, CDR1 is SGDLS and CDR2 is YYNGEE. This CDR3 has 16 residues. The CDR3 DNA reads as TGTGCCAGCAGCATTGGACAGGGGGCTCGAGGGGAGACCCAGTACTTC. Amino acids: CASSIGQGARGETQYF.

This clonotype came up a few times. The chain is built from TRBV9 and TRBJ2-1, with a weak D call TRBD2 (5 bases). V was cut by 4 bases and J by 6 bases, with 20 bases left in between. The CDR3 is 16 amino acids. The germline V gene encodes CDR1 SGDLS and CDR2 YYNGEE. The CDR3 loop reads CASSSRESIAPNEQFF. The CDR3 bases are TGTGCCAGCAGCAGTAGGGAGTCGATAGCACCCAATGAGCAGTTCTTC.

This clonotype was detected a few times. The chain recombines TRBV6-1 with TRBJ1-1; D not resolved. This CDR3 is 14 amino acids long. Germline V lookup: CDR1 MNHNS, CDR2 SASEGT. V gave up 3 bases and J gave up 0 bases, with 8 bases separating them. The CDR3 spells CASSESTMNTEAFF. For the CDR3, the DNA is TGTGCCAGCAGTGAGAGTACCATGAACACTGAAGCTTTCTTT.

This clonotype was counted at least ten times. CDR3 sequence reads: CASSSLAGQETQYF. CDR3 bases: TGTGCCAGCAGCTCCCTAGCGGGCCAAGAGACCCAGTACTTC. The chain combines TRBV27 with TRBJ2-5; 8 bases align to TRBD2. J was trimmed by 1 base and V by 6 bases; bases with no gene match: 4. The CDR3 has 14 amino acids. Germline CDR1 MNHEY, CDR2 SMNVEV (reference sequence).

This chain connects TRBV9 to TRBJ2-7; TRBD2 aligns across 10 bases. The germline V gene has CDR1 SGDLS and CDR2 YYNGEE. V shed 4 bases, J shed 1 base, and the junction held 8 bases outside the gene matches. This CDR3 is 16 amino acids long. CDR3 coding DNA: TGTGCCAGCAGCCCTCGAAGCGGGAGGGTTTCCTACGAGCAGTACTTC. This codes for CASSPRSGRVSYEQYF. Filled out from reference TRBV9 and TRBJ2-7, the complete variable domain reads DSGVTQTPKHLITATGQRVTLRCSPRSGDLSVYWYQQSLDQGLQFLIQYYNGEERAKGNILERFSAQQFPDLHSELNLSSLELGDSALYFCASSPRSGRVSYEQYFGPGTRLTVT.

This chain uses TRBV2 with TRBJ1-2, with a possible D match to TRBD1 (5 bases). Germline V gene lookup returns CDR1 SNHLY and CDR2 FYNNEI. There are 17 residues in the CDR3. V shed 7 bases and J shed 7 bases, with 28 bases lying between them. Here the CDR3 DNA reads TGTGCCAGCACAGGGAACCGACAATACGGAACTATGGCTGGCTACACCTTC. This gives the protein CASTGNRQYGTMAGYTF. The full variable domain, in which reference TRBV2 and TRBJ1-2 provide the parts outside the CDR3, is EPEVTQTPSHQVTQMGQEVILRCVPISNHLYFYWYRQILGQKVEFLVSFYNNEISEKSEIFDDQFSVERPDGSNFTLKIRSTKLEDSAMYFCASTGNRQYGTMAGYTFGSGTRLTVV.

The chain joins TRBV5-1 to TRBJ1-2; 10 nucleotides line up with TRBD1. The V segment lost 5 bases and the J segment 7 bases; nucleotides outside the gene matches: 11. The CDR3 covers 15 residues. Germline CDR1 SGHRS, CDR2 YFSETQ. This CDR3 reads CASRSGTGVVAGYTF. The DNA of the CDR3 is TGCGCCAGCAGGTCCGGGACAGGGGTAGTCGCTGGCTACACCTTC.

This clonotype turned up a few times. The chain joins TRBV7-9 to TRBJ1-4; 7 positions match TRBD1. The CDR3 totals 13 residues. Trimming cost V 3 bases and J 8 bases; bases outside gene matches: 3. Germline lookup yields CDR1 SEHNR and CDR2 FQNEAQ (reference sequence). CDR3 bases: TGTGCCAGCAGCTTCGCAGGGGGGGAAAAACTGTTTTTT. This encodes CASSFAGGEKLFF.

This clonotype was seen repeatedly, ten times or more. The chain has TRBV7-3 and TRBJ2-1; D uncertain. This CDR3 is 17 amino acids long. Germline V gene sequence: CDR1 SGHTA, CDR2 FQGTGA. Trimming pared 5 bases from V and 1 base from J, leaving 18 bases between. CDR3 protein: CASSAKWARRSYNEQFF. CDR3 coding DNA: TGTGCCAGCAGCGCAAAATGGGCGAGAAGGTCCTACAATGAGCAGTTCTTC.

The CDR3 region is CASRAPGVGYGYTF. The CDR3 DNA reads as TGTGCCAGCAGAGCTCCCGGGGTGGGCTATGGCTACACCTTC. The chain combines TRBV25-1 with TRBJ1-2; D is undetermined. V was clipped by 6 bases and J by 4 bases, with 15 bases between them. The CDR3 is 14 amino acids. Germline V gene data show CDR1 as MGHDK and CDR2 as SYGVNS.

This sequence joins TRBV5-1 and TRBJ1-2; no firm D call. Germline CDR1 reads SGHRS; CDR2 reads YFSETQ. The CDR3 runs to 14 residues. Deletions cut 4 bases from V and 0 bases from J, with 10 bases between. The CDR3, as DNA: TGCGCCAGCAGCCAACAGAACTCTAACTATGGCTACACCTTC. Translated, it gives CASSQQNSNYGYTF.

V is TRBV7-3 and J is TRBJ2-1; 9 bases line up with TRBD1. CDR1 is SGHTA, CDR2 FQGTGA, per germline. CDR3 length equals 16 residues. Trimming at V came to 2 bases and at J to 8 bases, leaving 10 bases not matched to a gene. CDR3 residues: CASSLGGGQGIHEQFF. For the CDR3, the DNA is TGTGCCAGCAGCTTAGGGGGGGGACAGGGAATCCATGAGCAGTTCTTC.

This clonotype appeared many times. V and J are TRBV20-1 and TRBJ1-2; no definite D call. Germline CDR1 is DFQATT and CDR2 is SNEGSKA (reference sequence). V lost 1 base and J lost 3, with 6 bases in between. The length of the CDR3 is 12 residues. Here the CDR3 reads CSARVGDYGYTF. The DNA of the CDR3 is TGCAGTGCTAGAGTGGGAGACTATGGCTACACCTTC.

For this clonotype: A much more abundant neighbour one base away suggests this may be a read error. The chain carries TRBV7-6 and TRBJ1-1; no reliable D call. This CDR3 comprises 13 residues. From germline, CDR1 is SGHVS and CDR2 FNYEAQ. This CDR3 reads CASSLQPNTKAFF. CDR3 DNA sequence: TGTGCCAGCAGCTTACAGCCGAACACTAAAGCTTTCTTT.

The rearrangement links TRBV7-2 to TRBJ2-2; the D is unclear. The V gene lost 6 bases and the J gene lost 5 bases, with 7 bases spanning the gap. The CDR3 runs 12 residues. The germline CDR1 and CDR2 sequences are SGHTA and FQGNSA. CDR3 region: CTSRVLTGELFF. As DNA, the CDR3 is TGTACCAGCAGGGTTTTGACCGGGGAGCTGTTTTTT.